The rows below give T cell receptor beta chains drawn from one sample of a study of blood T cell repertoires in COVID-19. Some clones are missing from TCRdb's copy, which holds only in-frame ones; the method was immunoSEQ multiplex PCR. The sample contains about 190,000 clones, roughly 80% of which appear only once. What was sequenced was peripheral blood. These receptors were taken from a man between 60 and 75 years old with active or convalescent COVID-19. Each CDR3 is given with its conserved first and last residue. The D gene is left open where the match is weak. Clone size, where shown, is once, few, many, or a class for clones that have expanded.

d_call j_call cdr3_length v_call clone_size cdr3_aa cdr3_nt
NA TRBJ2-2 14 TRBV14 NA CASSEQGGTGELFF TGTGCCAGCAGCGAACAGGGTGGCACCGGGGAGCTGTTTTTT
NA TRBJ2-2 16 TRBV7-7 few CASSPRGRGSSGELFF TGTGCCAGCAGCCCCAGGGGTCGGGGTTCTTCCGGGGAGCTGTTTTTT
TRBD1 TRBJ1-1 16 TRBV7-6 NA CASSVGAGGAGTEAFF TGTGCCAGCAGCGTAGGAGCAGGGGGCGCCGGCACTGAAGCTTTCTTT
TRBD2 TRBJ2-1 18 TRBV3-1/TRBV3-2 NA CASSQDGSGGISYNEQFF TGTGCCAGCAGCCAAGACGGGTCGGGGGGGATTTCCTACAATGAGCAGTTCTTC
NA TRBJ2-1 11 TRBV5-5 NA CASSYRDEQFF TGTGCCAGCAGCTACCGGGATGAGCAGTTCTTC
TRBD1 TRBJ1-5 14 TRBV10-1 NA CATPGQGANQPQHF TGCGCCACCCCTGGACAGGGGGCGAATCAGCCCCAGCATTTT
NA TRBJ2-3 13 TRBV18 NA CASSPNWRDTQYF TGTGCCAGCTCACCTAACTGGCGGGATACGCAGTATTTT
TRBD2 TRBJ2-7 14 TRBV7-2 NA CASSPVSGSNEQYF TGTGCCAGCAGCCCCGTTAGCGGGAGTAACGAGCAGTACTTC
TRBD2 TRBJ2-7 16 TRBV6-2/TRBV6-3 NA CASSPHRGLAGAEQYF TGTGCCAGCAGTCCACACAGGGGACTAGCGGGAGCCGAGCAGTACTTC
TRBD2 TRBJ2-1 19 TRBV19 NA CASSIEEREGWSSYNEQFF TGTGCCAGTAGTATAGAGGAGCGGGAGGGCTGGAGCTCCTACAATGAGCAGTTCTTC
NA TRBJ1-2 12 TRBV7-8 few CASSFDREGYTF TGTGCCAGCAGCTTTGACCGGGAGGGCTACACCTTC
NA TRBJ2-7 13 TRBV19 NA CASSRDSSYEQYF TGTGCCAGTAGCCGGGATAGCTCCTACGAGCAGTACTTC
NA TRBJ2-6 18 TRBV4-1 NA CASSQDRGSFGGANVLTF TGCGCCAGCAGCCAAGACCGAGGGTCTTTTGGGGGGGCCAACGTCCTGACTTTC
NA TRBJ2-3 15 TRBV27 NA CASSPRGRSTDTQYF TGTGCCAGCAGCCCTAGGGGAAGGAGCACAGATACGCAGTATTTT
TRBD1 TRBJ1-6 13 TRBV5-1 few CASSRQGDSPLHF TGCGCCAGCAGCCGACAGGGTGATTCACCCCTCCACTTT
TRBD1 TRBJ2-1 12 TRBV5-5 NA CASSQTGTMQFF TGTGCCAGCAGCCAGACAGGGACGATGCAGTTCTTC
TRBD1 TRBJ1-2 16 TRBV5-1 NA CASSSDRTNSNYGYTF TGCGCCAGCAGCTCGGACAGGACGAACAGTAACTATGGCTACACCTTC
NA TRBJ2-7 11 TRBV20-1 once CSASLLGEQYF TGCAGTGCTAGCCTACTAGGAGAGCAGTACTTC
TRBD2 TRBJ2-5 17 TRBV24-1 NA CATSDSGTSGYQETQYF TGTGCCACCAGTGACAGTGGGACTAGCGGGTACCAAGAGACCCAGTACTTC
TRBD2 TRBJ2-7 16 TRBV23-1 NA CASSQFEDPGGYEQYF TGCGCCAGCAGTCAATTCGAGGATCCCGGGGGGTACGAGCAGTACTTC
TRBD1 TRBJ1-3 16 TRBV5-4 NA CASSTGTDPSGNTIYF TGTGCCAGCAGCACCGGGACAGATCCCTCTGGAAACACCATATATTTT
TRBD1 TRBJ2-3 15 TRBV11-3 NA CASSPRQGATDTQYF TGTGCCAGCAGCCCCCGACAGGGGGCCACAGATACGCAGTATTTT
TRBD1 TRBJ2-7 17 TRBV4-3 NA CASSQDPMGQATYEQYF TGCGCCAGCAGCCAAGACCCCATGGGACAGGCGACCTACGAGCAGTACTTC
TRBD1 TRBJ2-2 17 TRBV7-3 NA CASSLLPGQGVAGELFF TGTGCCAGCAGCTTACTCCCGGGACAGGGGGTCGCCGGGGAGCTGTTTTTT
NA TRBJ1-1 13 TRBV18 NA CASSRSGDTEAFF TGTGCCAGCTCCCGTTCCGGGGACACTGAAGCTTTCTTT
NA TRBJ1-6 13 TRBV10-3 NA CAISESATTPLHF TGTGCCATCAGTGAGTCGGCCACCACACCCCTCCACTTT
TRBD1 TRBJ1-5 15 TRBV20-1 NA CSASTPDRGNQPQHF TGCAGTGCTAGTACTCCGGACAGGGGAAATCAGCCCCAGCATTTT
TRBD2 TRBJ2-5 16 TRBV7-2 NA CASSLQGVAGGETQYF TGTGCCAGCAGCTTACAAGGGGTAGCGGGAGGTGAGACCCAGTACTTC
NA TRBJ2-5 14 TRBV18 NA CASSGYRNQETQYF TGTGCCAGCTCAGGCTACAGGAACCAAGAGACCCAGTACTTC
TRBD1 TRBJ1-5 17 TRBV10-1 few CASRGTGGVMSNQPQHF TGCGCCAGCAGGGGAACAGGGGGCGTGATGAGCAATCAGCCCCAGCATTTT
NA TRBJ1-2 14 TRBV4-3 NA CASSQVAGRYGYTF TGCGCCAGCAGCCAAGTGGCGGGGCGCTATGGCTACACCTTC
TRBD1 TRBJ1-1 12 TRBV19 many CASSPQGSGAFF TGTGCCAGTAGCCCACAGGGGAGTGGAGCTTTCTTT
NA TRBJ1-2 13 TRBV6-5 NA CASSQGHIYGYTF TGTGCCAGCAGTCAGGGACATATCTATGGCTACACCTTC
NA TRBJ1-1 12 TRBV15 NA CATSKGDTEAFF TGTGCCACCAGCAAGGGAGACACTGAAGCTTTCTTT
NA TRBJ1-3 16 TRBV4-2 NA CASSQASTPGRDTIYF TGTGCCAGCAGCCAAGCCTCGACCCCTGGGAGGGACACCATATATTTT
NA TRBJ1-1 15 TRBV27 once CASSLSEGLVTEAFF TGTGCCAGCAGTTTATCTGAGGGATTGGTCACTGAAGCTTTCTTT
TRBD1 TRBJ2-3 15 TRBV11-2 few CASNSPDLGGDTQYF TGTGCCAGCAACTCCCCTGATCTAGGGGGCGATACGCAGTATTTT
TRBD2 TRBJ2-1 16 TRBV28 few CASFPETSGTYNEQFF TGTGCCAGCTTTCCCGAGACTAGCGGGACCTACAATGAGCAGTTCTTC
NA TRBJ1-1 13 TRBV4-1 NA CASSQDRWTEAFF TGCGCCAGCAGCCAAGACAGATGGACTGAAGCTTTCTTT
NA TRBJ2-7 15 TRBV19 NA CPGLQYQRANYEQYF TGTCCAGGATTACAATACCAGCGGGCTAACTACGAGCAGTACTTC
TRBD2 TRBJ2-1 15 TRBV7-9 NA CASSPGTSDYNEQFF TGTGCCAGCAGCCCCGGGACTAGCGACTACAATGAGCAGTTCTTC